A selection of T cell receptor beta chains follows, all from one sample in a study of shared clonotypes between healthy human individuals. Some clones are missing from TCRdb's copy, which holds only in-frame ones; the method was immunoSEQ multiplex PCR. Of 1.4 million to 1.5 million clones listed, roughly 96% are singletons. Specimen: naive CD4+ T cells sorted from blood. The receptor source for this set is a man younger than 40 in good health. CDR3s include the opening cysteine and the closing phenylalanine or tryptophan.

TRBV7-9	TRBJ2-2	14	CASGSGSGTGELFF
TRBV2	TRBJ2-1	14	CASRKGLAGDEQFF
TRBV5-1	TRBJ2-1	15	CASSLVQAFYNEQFF
TRBV5-1	TRBJ1-4	16	CASSSVGQGTNEKLFF
TRBV19	TRBJ2-3	16	CASRHRDLRWGDTQYF
TRBV28	TRBJ2-7	14	CASSFGDRPLEQYF
TRBV7-9	TRBJ1-5	15	CASSLGGPGNEPQHF
TRBV7-2	TRBJ2-7	13	CASSFGIGYEQYF
TRBV7-9	TRBJ1-1	12	CASSFRQLEAFF
TRBV30	TRBJ2-5	14	CAWSVPRIQETQYF
TRBV19	TRBJ2-2	15	CASSILAGPTGELFF
TRBV19	TRBJ2-7	14	CASSTSGSSYEQYF
TRBV7-2	TRBJ2-1	16	CASSLVLTPGANEQFF
TRBV7-7	TRBJ1-5	16	CASSLIRAYSNQPQHF
TRBV29-1	TRBJ2-3	14	CSAIYRGSTDTQYF
TRBV28	TRBJ2-1	18	CASSLRGAGGPVGNEQFF
TRBV7-2	TRBJ2-3	13	CASSSGSTDTQYF
TRBV5-4	TRBJ2-5	13	CASSLVRVETQYF
TRBV2	TRBJ2-5	15	CASSGARVLQETQYF
TRBV6-1	TRBJ2-2	13	CASSERQERELFF
TRBV7-9	TRBJ1-3	14	CASSNKSSGNTIYF
TRBV5-1	TRBJ2-1	18	CASSLVGTSGISYNEQFF
TRBV28	TRBJ2-7	20	CASRNTPGTSGTRIGYEQYF
TRBV5-6	TRBJ1-1	15	CASSLGPGQGSEAFF
TRBV10-3	TRBJ2-2	16	CAIGLAGGLNTGELFF
TRBV6-1	TRBJ2-7	15	CASSEHLSGGGEQYF
TRBV9	TRBJ2-7	15	CASSFTSGSSYEQYF
TRBV27	TRBJ2-1	14	CASSLVGIYNEQFF
TRBV30	TRBJ2-5	15	CAWSPLSGQWETQYF
TRBV10-3	TRBJ2-2	12	CATKPEGVKLFF
TRBV19	TRBJ2-7	15	CASSWDRGAAYEQYF
TRBV6-6	TRBJ2-3	12	CASSLRSDTQYF
TRBV5-4	TRBJ2-4	16	CASSMSSEGAKNIQYF
TRBV5-1	TRBJ2-5	16	CASSLRAGMGQETQYF
TRBV11-2	TRBJ1-4	16	CASSPWGTTTNEKLFF
TRBV6-1	TRBJ1-2	16	CASSEGPPGRGYGYTF
TRBV5-1	TRBJ2-3	17	CASSLAGTSGYTDTQYF